This entry lists 2 T cell receptor beta chains sequenced from one sample in a study of T cell repertoires in cytomegalovirus infection. TCRdb processed the reads anew with MiXCR; each CDR3 protein has one entry. Of 450,000 to 650,000 distinct CDR3 sequences in the sample, around 27% were seen once. The sequenced sample consisted of PBMCs. These receptors came from a human donor in good health (CMV status not recorded). Some clones in this sample may be carry-over from other donors' samples.

This clonotype has just a few counts. The chain joins TRBV6-6 to TRBJ2-2, with 7 bases identical to TRBD1. J was trimmed by 1 base and V by 5 bases; bases with no gene match: 1. The length of the CDR3 is 14 residues. Germline CDR1 and CDR2: MNHNY and SVGAGI (reference sequence). CDR3 bases: TGTGCCAGCAGTACAGGGGTGAACACCGGGGAGCTGTTTTTT. This encodes CASSTGVNTGELFF.

This sequence joins TRBV19 and TRBJ1-2, with TRBD1 identical over 7 bases. Looked up from germline, CDR1 is LNHDA and CDR2 is SQIVND (reference sequence). With 4 bases clipped from V and 8 bases from J, the junction kept 10 bases outside the gene matches. CDR3 length: 14 amino acids. CDR3 in DNA: TGTGCCAGTAGTAGACTAGACAGGGAAGACGGCTACACCTTC. Its translation: CASSRLDREDGYTF.